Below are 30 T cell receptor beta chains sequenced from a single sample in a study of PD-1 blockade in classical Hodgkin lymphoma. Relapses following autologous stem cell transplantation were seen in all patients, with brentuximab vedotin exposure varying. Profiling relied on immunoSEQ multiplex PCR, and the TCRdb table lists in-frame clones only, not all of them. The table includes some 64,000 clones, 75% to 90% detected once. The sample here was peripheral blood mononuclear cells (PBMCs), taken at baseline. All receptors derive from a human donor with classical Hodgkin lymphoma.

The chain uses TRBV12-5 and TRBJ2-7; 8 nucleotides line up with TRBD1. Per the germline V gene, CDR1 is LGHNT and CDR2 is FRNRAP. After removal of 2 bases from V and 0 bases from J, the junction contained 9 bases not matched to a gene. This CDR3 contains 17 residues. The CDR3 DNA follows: TGTGCTAGTGGTTTGCCTACCTACGGGACAGGCTCCTACGAGCAGTACTTC. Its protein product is CASGLPTYGTGSYEQYF. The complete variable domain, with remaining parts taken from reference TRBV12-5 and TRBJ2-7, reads DARVTQTPRHKVTEMGQEVTMRCQPILGHNTVFWYRQTMMQGLELLAYFRNRAPLDDSGMPKDRFSAEMPDATLATLKIQPSEPRDSAVYFCASGLPTYGTGSYEQYFGPGTRLTVT.

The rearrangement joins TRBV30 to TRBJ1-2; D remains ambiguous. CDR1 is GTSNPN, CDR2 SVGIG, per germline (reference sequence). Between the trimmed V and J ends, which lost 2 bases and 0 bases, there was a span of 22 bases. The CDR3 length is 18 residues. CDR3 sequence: CAWSKARNLRRANYGYTF. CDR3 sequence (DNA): TGTGCCTGGAGTAAGGCCAGGAACCTTCGTAGAGCTAACTATGGCTACACCTTC.

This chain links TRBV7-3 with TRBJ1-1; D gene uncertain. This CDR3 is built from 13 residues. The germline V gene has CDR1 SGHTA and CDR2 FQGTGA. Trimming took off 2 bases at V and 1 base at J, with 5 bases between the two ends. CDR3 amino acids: CASSLGRNTEAFF. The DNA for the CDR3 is TGTGCCAGCAGCTTAGGGCGGAACACTGAAGCTTTCTTT.

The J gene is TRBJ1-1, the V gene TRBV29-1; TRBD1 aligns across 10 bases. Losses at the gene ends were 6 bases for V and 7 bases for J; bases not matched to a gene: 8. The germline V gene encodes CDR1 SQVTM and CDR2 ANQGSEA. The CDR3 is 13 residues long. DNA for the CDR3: TGCAGCGTCTTGACAGGGGGCCTCAGTGAAGCTTTCTTT. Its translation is CSVLTGGLSEAFF.

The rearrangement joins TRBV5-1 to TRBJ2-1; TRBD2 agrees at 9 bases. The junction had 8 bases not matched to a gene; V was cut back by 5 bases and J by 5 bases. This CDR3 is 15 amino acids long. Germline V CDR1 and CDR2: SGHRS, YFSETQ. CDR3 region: CASSSPSGAHNEQFF. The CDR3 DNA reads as TGCGCCAGCAGTTCCCCTAGCGGGGCCCACAATGAGCAGTTCTTC.

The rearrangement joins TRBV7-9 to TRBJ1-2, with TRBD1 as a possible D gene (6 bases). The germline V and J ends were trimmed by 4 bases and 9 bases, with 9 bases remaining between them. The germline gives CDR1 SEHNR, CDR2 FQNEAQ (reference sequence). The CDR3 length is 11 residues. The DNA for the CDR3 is TGTGCCAGCAGCTCCCGGGACAGCTACACCTTC. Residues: CASSSRDSYTF.

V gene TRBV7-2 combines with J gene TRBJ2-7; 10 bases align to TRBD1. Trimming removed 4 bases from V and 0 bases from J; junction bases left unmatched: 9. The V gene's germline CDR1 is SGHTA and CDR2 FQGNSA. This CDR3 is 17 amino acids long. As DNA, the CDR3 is TGTGCCAGCAGCTCGAAGGGGACAGGGGCAAGCTCCTACGAGCAGTACTTC. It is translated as CASSSKGTGASSYEQYF.

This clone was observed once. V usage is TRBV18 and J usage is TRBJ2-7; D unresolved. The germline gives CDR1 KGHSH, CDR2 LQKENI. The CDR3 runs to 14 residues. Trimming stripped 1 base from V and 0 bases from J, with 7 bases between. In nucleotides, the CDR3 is TGTGCCAGCTCACCACAGGGTAGCTCCTACGAGCAGTACTTC. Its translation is CASSPQGSSYEQYF.

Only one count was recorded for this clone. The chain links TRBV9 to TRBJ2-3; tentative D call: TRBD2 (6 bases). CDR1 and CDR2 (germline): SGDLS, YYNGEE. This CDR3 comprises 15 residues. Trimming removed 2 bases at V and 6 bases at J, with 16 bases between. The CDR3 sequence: CASSVGLAATDTQYF. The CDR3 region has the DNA TGTGCCAGCAGCGTGGGACTCGCAGCCACCGATACGCAGTATTTT.

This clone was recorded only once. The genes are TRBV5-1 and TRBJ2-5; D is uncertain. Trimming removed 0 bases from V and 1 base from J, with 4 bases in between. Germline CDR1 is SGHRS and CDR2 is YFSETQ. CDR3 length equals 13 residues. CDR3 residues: CASSLDSQETQYF. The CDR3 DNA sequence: TGCGCCAGCAGCTTGGACAGCCAAGAGACCCAGTACTTC.

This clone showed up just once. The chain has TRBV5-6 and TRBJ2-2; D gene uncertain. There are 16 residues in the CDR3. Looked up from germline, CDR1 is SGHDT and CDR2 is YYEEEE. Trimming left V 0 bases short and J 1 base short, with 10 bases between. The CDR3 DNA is TGTGCCAGCAGCTTGGTTACCCTTTTGAACACCGGGGAGCTGTTTTTT. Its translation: CASSLVTLLNTGELFF.

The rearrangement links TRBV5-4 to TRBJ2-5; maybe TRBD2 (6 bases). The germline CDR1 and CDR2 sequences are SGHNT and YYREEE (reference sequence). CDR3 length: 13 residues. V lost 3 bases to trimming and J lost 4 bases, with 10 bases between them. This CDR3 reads CASSSEGGETQYF. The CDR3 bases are TGTGCCAGCAGCTCGGAGGGAGGAGAGACCCAGTACTTC.

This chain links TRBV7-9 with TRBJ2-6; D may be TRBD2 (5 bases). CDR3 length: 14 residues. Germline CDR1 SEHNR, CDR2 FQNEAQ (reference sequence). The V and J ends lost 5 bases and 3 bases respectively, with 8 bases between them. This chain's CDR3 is CASSPEGGANVLTF. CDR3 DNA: TGTGCCAGCAGCCCCGAGGGTGGGGCCAACGTCCTGACTTTC.

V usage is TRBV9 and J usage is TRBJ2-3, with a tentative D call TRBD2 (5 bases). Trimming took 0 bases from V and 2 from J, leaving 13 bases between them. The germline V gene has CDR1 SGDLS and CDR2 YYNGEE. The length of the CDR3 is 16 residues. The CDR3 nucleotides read TGTGCCAGCAGCGTAGGTCCAGCGGTTATCACAGATACGCAGTATTTT. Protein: CASSVGPAVITDTQYF.

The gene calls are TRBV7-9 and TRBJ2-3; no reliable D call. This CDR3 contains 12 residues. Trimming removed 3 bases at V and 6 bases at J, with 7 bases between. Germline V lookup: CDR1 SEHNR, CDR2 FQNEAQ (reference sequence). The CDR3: CASSFFRDTQYF. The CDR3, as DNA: TGTGCCAGCAGCTTCTTCCGGGATACGCAGTATTTT.

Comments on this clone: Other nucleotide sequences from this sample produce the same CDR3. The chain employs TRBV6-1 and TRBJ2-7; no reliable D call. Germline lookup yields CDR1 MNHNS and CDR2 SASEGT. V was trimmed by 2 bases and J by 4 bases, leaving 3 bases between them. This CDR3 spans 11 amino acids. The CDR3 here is CASSERYEQYF. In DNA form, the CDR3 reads TGTGCCAGCAGTGAAAGGTACGAGCAGTACTTC.

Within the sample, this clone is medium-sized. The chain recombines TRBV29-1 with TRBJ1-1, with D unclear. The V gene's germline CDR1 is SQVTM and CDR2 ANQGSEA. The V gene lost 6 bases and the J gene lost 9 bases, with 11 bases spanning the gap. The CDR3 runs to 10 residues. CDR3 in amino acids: CSVTQHQAFF. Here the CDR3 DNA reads TGCAGCGTCACTCAGCATCAAGCTTTCTTT.

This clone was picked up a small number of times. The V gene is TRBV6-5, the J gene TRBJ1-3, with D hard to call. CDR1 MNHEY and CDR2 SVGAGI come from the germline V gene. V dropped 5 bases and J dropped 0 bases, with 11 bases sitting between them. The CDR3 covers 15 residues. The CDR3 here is CASSPSRYSGNTIYF. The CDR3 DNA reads TGTGCCAGCAGTCCCTCGAGGTACTCTGGAAACACCATATATTTT.

CDR3 amino acids: CASSLDRNGYTF. The CDR3 DNA sequence: TGTGCCAGCAGCTTAGACAGGAATGGCTACACCTTC. V gene TRBV11-2 combines with J gene TRBJ1-2; D call uncertain. V lost 0 bases and J lost 6, with 5 bases in between. The length of the CDR3 is 12 residues. The germline CDR1 and CDR2 sequences are SGHAT and FQNNGV.

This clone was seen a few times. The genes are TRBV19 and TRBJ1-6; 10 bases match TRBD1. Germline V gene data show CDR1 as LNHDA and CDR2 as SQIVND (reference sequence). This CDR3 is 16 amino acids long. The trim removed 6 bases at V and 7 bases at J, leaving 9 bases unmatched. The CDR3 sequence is CASRVRDRGPNSPLHF. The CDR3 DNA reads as TGTGCCAGTAGAGTGAGGGACAGGGGTCCAAATTCACCCCTCCACTTT. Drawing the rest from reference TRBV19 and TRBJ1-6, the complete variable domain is DGGITQSPKYLFRKEGQNVTLSCEQNLNHDAMYWYRQDPGQGLRLIYYSQIVNDFQKGDIAEGYSVSREKKESFPLTVTSAQKNPTAFYLCASRVRDRGPNSPLHFGNGTRLTVT.

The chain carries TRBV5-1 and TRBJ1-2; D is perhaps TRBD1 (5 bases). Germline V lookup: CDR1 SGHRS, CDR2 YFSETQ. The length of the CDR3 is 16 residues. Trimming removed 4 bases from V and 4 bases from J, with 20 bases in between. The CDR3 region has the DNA TGCGCCAGCAGCGCGGGACTGATGGATAGGGTCTATGGCTACACCTTC. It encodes CASSAGLMDRVYGYTF. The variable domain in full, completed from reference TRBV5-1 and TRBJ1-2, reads KAGVTQTPRYLIKTRGQQVTLSCSPISGHRSVSWYQQTPGQGLQFLFEYFSETQRNKGNFPGRFSGRQFSNSRSEMNVSTLELGDSALYLCASSAGLMDRVYGYTFGSGTRLTVV.

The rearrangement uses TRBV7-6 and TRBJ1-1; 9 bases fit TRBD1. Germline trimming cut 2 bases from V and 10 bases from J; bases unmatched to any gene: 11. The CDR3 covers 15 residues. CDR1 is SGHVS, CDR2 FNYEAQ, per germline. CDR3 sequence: CASSLSRDRVSAAFF. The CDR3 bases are TGTGCCAGCAGCTTATCACGGGACAGGGTATCTGCAGCTTTCTTT.

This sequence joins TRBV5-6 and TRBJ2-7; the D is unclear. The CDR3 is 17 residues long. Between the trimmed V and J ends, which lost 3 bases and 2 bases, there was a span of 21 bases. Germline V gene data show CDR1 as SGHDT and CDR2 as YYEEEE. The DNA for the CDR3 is TGTGCCAGCAGCTGGGAAACGGTTGGGTTTAAACCCTACGAGCAGTACTTC. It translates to CASSWETVGFKPYEQYF.

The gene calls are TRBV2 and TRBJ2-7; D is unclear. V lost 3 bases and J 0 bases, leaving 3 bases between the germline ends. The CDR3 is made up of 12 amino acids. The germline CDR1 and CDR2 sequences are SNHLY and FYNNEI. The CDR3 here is CASSEASYEQYF. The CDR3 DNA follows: TGTGCCAGCAGTGAGGCCTCCTACGAGCAGTACTTC.

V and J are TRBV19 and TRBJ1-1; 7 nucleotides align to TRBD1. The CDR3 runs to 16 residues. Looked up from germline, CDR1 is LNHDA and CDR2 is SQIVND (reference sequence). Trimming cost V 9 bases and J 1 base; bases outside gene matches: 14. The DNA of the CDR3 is TGTGCCAGCACCCCCCTCGACAGGGCGGGGAACACTGAAGCTTTCTTT. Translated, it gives CASTPLDRAGNTEAFF.

CDR3: CASSEYRGNSPLHF. In nucleotides, the CDR3 is TGCGCCAGCAGCGAATACAGGGGGAATTCACCCCTCCACTTT. The chain uses TRBV5-1 and TRBJ1-6; 8 bases agree with TRBD1. CDR3 length: 14 amino acids. Germline-derived CDR1 and CDR2 are SGHRS and YFSETQ. V was clipped by 4 bases and J by 7 bases; unmatched bases: 4.

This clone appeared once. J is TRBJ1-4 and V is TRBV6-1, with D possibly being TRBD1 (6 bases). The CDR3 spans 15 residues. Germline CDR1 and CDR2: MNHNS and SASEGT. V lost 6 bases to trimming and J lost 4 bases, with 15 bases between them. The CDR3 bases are TGTGCCAGCAGGGGGGGGGCAGGTAATAATGAAAAACTGTTTTTT. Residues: CASRGGAGNNEKLFF.

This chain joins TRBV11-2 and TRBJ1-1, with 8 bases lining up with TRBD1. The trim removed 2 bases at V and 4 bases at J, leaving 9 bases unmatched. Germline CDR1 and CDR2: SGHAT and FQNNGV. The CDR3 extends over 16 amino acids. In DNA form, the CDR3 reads TGTGCCAGCAGCTTAAACTCAAGACAGGGGAGCACTGAAGCTTTCTTT. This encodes CASSLNSRQGSTEAFF.

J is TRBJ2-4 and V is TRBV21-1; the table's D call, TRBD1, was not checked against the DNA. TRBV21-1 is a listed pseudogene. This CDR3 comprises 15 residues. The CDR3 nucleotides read TGTGCCAGCAGCAAAGCCAATTTAGCCAAAAACATTCAGTACTTC. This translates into CASSKANLAKNIQYF.

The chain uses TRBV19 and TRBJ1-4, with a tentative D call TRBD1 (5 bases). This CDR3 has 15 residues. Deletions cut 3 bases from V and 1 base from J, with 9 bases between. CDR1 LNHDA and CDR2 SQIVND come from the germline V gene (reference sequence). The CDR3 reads CASSIGAQTNEKLFF. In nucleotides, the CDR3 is TGTGCCAGTAGTATTGGGGCTCAAACTAATGAAAAACTGTTTTTT.